The 20 T cell receptor beta chains in this list originate from one sample, sequenced in a study of human T cells and chemical hapten exposure. TCRdb ran MiXCR on the RACE reads and lists one entry per CDR3 protein. The table records 45,000 to 70,000 distinct CDR3 sequences, roughly a tenth of them present only once. Time point meaning: patch test 1, 2 weeks after DPC sensitization. Treatment meaning: therapeutic diphenylcyclopropenone sensitization with weekly scalp DPC. Sequencing used whole blood, obtained in connection with sensitization to the hapten diphenylcyclopropenone (DPC). These receptors came from a woman aged 35 to 49 with alopecia areata. Some clones in this sample may be carry-over from other donors' samples.

As to this clonotype: This may come from a read error, since a much larger clone is one base off. The chain carries TRBV20-1 and TRBJ2-5; D is possibly TRBD1 or TRBD2 (5 bases each). Germline assignment: CDR1 DFQATT and CDR2 SNEGSKA (reference sequence). This CDR3 is 13 amino acids long. The CDR3 DNA reads TGCTGTGCTAGACAGCTAGCCTTGGAGACCCAGTACTTC. The encoded protein is CCARQLALETQYF.

This clonotype was detected ten times or more. The CDR3 DNA reads as TGCAGCGTTGAAGACGACATCCTGGGGACTGAAGCTTTCTTT. Protein: CSVEDDILGTEAFF. The V and J genes are TRBV29-1 and TRBJ1-1; D is undetermined. Trimming removed 0 bases at V and 5 bases at J, with 13 bases between. Germline V gene data show CDR1 as SQVTM and CDR2 as ANQGSEA. The CDR3 totals 14 residues.

This clonotype was observed many times. The chain uses TRBV6-1 and TRBJ1-1, with 7 bases that match TRBD1. CDR1 and CDR2 (germline): MNHNS, SASEGT. This CDR3 contains 14 residues. V gave up 6 bases and J gave up 3 bases; unmatched junction bases: 7. The CDR3 here is CASSYTGADTEAFF. The DNA of the CDR3 is TGTGCCAGCAGCTATACAGGGGCGGACACTGAAGCTTTCTTT.

This clonotype was recorded many times. The genes are TRBV5-1 and TRBJ2-3, with TRBD1 as a possible D gene (6 bases). Per germline, CDR1 SGHRS and CDR2 YFSETQ. The CDR3 spans 15 residues. Trimming pared 0 bases from V and 0 bases from J, leaving 8 bases between. CDR3 loop: CASSLDRASTDTQYF. CDR3 DNA sequence: TGCGCCAGCAGCTTGGACAGGGCGAGCACAGATACGCAGTATTTT.

This clonotype was recorded at least ten times. CDR3 protein: CSARDRSPNYGYTF. CDR3 nucleotides: TGCAGTGCTAGAGATAGGTCGCCTAACTATGGCTACACCTTC. The J gene is TRBJ1-2, the V gene TRBV20-1; D is unclear. The CDR3 runs 14 residues. The germline V gene has CDR1 DFQATT and CDR2 SNEGSKA (reference sequence). Trimming shortened V by 0 bases and J by 0 bases, and 8 bases separated the two germline ends.

Details on this clonotype: At one end, the junction sequence differs from germline, possibly due to a read error. The V gene is TRBV29-1, the J gene TRBJ2-1, with a weak D call TRBD2 (5 bases). Per the germline V gene, CDR1 is SQVTM and CDR2 is ANQGSEA. The CDR3 runs 13 residues. DNA for the CDR3: TGCAACGTTGAGGCCGGGGAATACAATGAGCAGTTCTTC. Encoded protein: CNVEAGEYNEQFF.

The chain combines TRBV29-1 with TRBJ1-2; D is ambiguous. V was pared by 0 bases and J by 4 bases, with 15 bases between. Germline CDR1 SQVTM, CDR2 ANQGSEA. The CDR3 consists of 15 residues. The chain's CDR3 is CSVEDPRGKSYGYTF. DNA of the CDR3: TGCAGCGTTGAAGATCCTAGAGGCAAAAGCTATGGCTACACCTTC.

There are many counts of this clonotype. CDR3 DNA sequence: TGCAGTGCTGGGGGGGGCGGCGTGACTTTCTTT. It codes for CSAGGGGVTFF. The rearrangement links TRBV20-1 to TRBJ1-1, with D possibly TRBD1 on 6 matching bases. V lost 5 bases, J lost 12 bases, and 16 bases lay in between. CDR1 is DFQATT and CDR2 is SNEGSKA in the germline V gene (reference sequence). This CDR3 spans 11 amino acids.

This clonotype was seen many times. This chain links TRBV11-2 with TRBJ1-1; 10 bases are shared with TRBD1. The CDR3 sequence is 16 residues long. Trimming removed 4 bases from V and 0 bases from J; junction bases left unmatched: 5. The germline V gene encodes CDR1 SGHAT and CDR2 FQNNGV. CDR3 sequence: CASSSGTGEMNTEAFF. CDR3 nucleotide sequence: TGTGCCAGCAGCTCAGGGACAGGGGAAATGAACACTGAAGCTTTCTTT.

There are many counts of this clonotype. The V call is TRBV12-3 or TRBV12-4, the J call TRBJ1-2; D ambiguous. The ends were cut back, 1 base at V and 8 bases at J, with 2 bases in the middle. CDR3 length: 10 amino acids. The CDR3 region has the DNA TGTGCCAGCAGTTTAGGCGGCTACACCTTC. Translation: CASSLGGYTF.

This clonotype was seen many times. The genes are TRBV12-3 or TRBV12-4 and TRBJ1-3, with D maybe TRBD1 (5 bases). V lost 2 bases and J lost 8, with 16 bases in between. This CDR3 has 15 residues. Here the CDR3 reads CASSLTSGRADTIYF. Written as DNA, the CDR3 is TGTGCCAGCAGTTTAACTTCCGGCAGGGCGGACACCATATATTTT.

The sample holds many counts of this clonotype. The chain is built from TRBV20-1 and TRBJ2-1; 11 bases map to TRBD2. Losses at the gene ends were 6 bases for V and 6 bases for J; bases not matched to a gene: 19. Germline CDR1 DFQATT, CDR2 SNEGSKA (reference sequence). This CDR3 has 18 residues. The CDR3 DNA follows: TGCAGTGCCGTAGCGGGGGGGCCTGATTCTCTCCTACCCAATGAGCAGTTCTTC. Residues: CSAVAGGPDSLLPNEQFF.

In this sample, this clonotype turned up many times. The chain is built from TRBV29-1 and TRBJ2-5, with a possible D match to TRBD1 (5 bases). The V end was cut by 4 bases, the J end by 4 bases, with 16 bases between. The CDR3 has 14 amino acids. Germline V CDR1 and CDR2: SQVTM, ANQGSEA. DNA of the CDR3: TGCAGCGTTGTGTTGTTGGTTCAGGGAGAGACCCAGTACTTC. As protein: CSVVLLVQGETQYF.

This clonotype was seen many times. The V call is TRBV29-1, the J call TRBJ2-7, with D unclear. Germline CDR1 SQVTM, CDR2 ANQGSEA. The CDR3 spans 12 residues. V lost 4 bases and J lost 7, with 14 bases in between. The CDR3 coding sequence is TGCAGCGTTGTGGGTCGACCCGAGGAGCAGTACTTC. It yields the protein CSVVGRPEEQYF.

This clonotype was observed a few times. The chain is built from TRBV5-4 and TRBJ2-6, with D possibly TRBD2 on 7 matching bases. Trimming removed 4 bases from V and 0 bases from J, with 17 bases in between. The CDR3 runs to 18 residues. Germline V gene lookup returns CDR1 SGHNT and CDR2 YYREEE (reference sequence). CDR3 residues: CASSPPGGPNSGANVLTF. The CDR3 DNA reads TGTGCCAGCAGCCCCCCGGGGGGCCCTAACTCTGGGGCCAACGTCCTGACTTTC.

This clonotype was counted ten times or more. DNA of the CDR3: TGCGCCAGCAGCTTTAACACAGGGGTCAATGAGCAGTTCTTC. Its protein is CASSFNTGVNEQFF. The genes are TRBV5-1 and TRBJ2-1, with TRBD1 identical over 7 bases. V dropped 2 bases and J dropped 6; count of bases not matched to a gene: 5. This CDR3 spans 14 amino acids. The germline V gene encodes CDR1 SGHRS and CDR2 YFSETQ. Looking up the rest from reference TRBV5-1 and TRBJ2-1 gives the full variable domain: KAGVTQTPRYLIKTRGQQVTLSCSPISGHRSVSWYQQTPGQGLQFLFEYFSETQRNKGNFPGRFSGRQFSNSRSEMNVSTLELGDSALYLCASSFNTGVNEQFFGPGTRLTVL.

In this sample, this clonotype turned up many times. The rearrangement uses TRBV6-2 or TRBV6-3 and TRBJ2-5; TRBD1 agrees at 7 bases. Per the germline V gene, CDR1 is MNHEY and CDR2 is SVGEGT. The CDR3 is 15 amino acids. J was trimmed by 1 base and V by 10 bases; bases with no gene match: 12. Here the CDR3 reads CATQKQGYGQETQYF. The CDR3 nucleotides read TGTGCCACCCAAAAACAGGGGTATGGCCAAGAGACCCAGTACTTC.

A remark on this clonotype: Since a much larger clone is just one base distant, this may be a read error. V and J are TRBV12-3 or TRBV12-4 and TRBJ1-1; D is unresolved. The CDR3 loop spans 12 amino acids. V was clipped by 6 bases and J by 6 bases, with 11 bases between them. CDR3 protein: CASSDRNSEAFF. The CDR3 nucleotides are TGTGCCAGCAGCGACCGTAACTCTGAAGCTTTCTTT.

At least ten counts were recorded for this clonotype. V usage is TRBV6-6 and J usage is TRBJ2-5, with D unclear. Germline-derived CDR1 and CDR2 are MNHNY and SVGAGI (reference sequence). V was pared by 2 bases and J by 3 bases, with 7 bases between. The CDR3 length is 13 residues. The CDR3 nucleotides are TGTGCCAGCAGTTACGCGCCTAAAGAGACCCAGTACTTC. As protein: CASSYAPKETQYF.

This rearrangement joins TRBV6-5 to TRBJ2-4; no firm D call. V dropped 5 bases and J dropped 3 bases, with 14 bases sitting between them. This CDR3 has 15 amino acids. Germline V gives CDR1 MNHEY, CDR2 SVGAGI. CDR3 loop: CASSTSQWGKNIQYF. CDR3 DNA sequence: TGTGCCAGCAGTACCTCGCAATGGGGCAAAAACATTCAGTACTTC.